This passage covers 7 T cell receptor beta chains from one sample sequenced in a study of identical twins. TCRdb independently ran MiXCR on the 5' RACE reads; one entry per CDR3 protein. The data contain 250,000 or so distinct CDR3 sequences, 5.5% to 7% of them singletons. The same data also contributed to another study, on yellow fever vaccine responses in identical twins.

Sequencing was done on a sample of memory (CD45RO+) T cells sorted from blood. The origin of the receptors is a woman between 18 and 30 years old in good health.

Notes on this clonotype: A junction end diverges from the germline sequence, so it may reflect a read error. V gene TRBV5-5 combines with J gene TRBJ2-2; D may be TRBD2 (5 bases). CDR1 and CDR2 (germline): SGHKS, YYEKEE (reference sequence). The CDR3 is 15 residues long. DNA for the CDR3: TGTGCCAGGAGCTCTGGCAGCCTATACACCGGGGTGCTGTTTTTT. Its protein is CARSSGSLYTGVLFF.

The chain combines TRBV4-2 with TRBJ1-1, with D possibly matching TRBD1 (5 bases). Trimming took 4 bases from V and 9 from J, leaving 15 bases between them. The CDR3 has 13 amino acids. The V gene's germline CDR1 is LGHNA and CDR2 YNFKEQ. The DNA of the CDR3 is TGTGCCAGCAGCCCCGGGCACAGGTATCAAGCTTTCTTT. Protein product: CASSPGHRYQAFF.

This clonotype showed up just a few times. V is TRBV2 and J is TRBJ2-5; the D is unclear. From germline, CDR1 is SNHLY and CDR2 FYNNEI. The CDR3 length is 13 residues. Trimming removed 4 bases from V and 2 bases from J, with 8 bases in between. The CDR3 DNA sequence: TGTGCCAGCAGTGTTGACCTTCAAGAGACCCAGTACTTC. Its translation: CASSVDLQETQYF.

The chain is built from TRBV5-1 and TRBJ2-1; the match to TRBD2 covers 10 bases. V lost 1 base and J lost 7; bases outside the gene matches: 11. CDR1 and CDR2 from the germline V gene are SGHRS and YFSETQ. The CDR3 length is 17 residues. The CDR3 DNA sequence: TGCGCCAGCAGCTTGCGCGAGGCTAGCGGGGGTCAAAATGAGCAGTTCTTC. Translated: CASSLREASGGQNEQFF.

The chain uses TRBV4-1 and TRBJ2-7; TRBD2 agrees at 10 bases. After removal of 4 bases from V and 5 bases from J, the junction contained 8 bases not matched to a gene. This CDR3 has 15 residues. Germline V gene sequence: CDR1 MGHRA, CDR2 YSYEKL. CDR3 loop: CASSPEGSGRNEQYF. CDR3 in DNA: TGCGCCAGCAGCCCCGAGGGTAGCGGGAGGAACGAGCAGTACTTC.

This clonotype was counted at least ten times. V gene TRBV6-4 combines with J gene TRBJ1-1; D ambiguous. V was shortened by 2 bases and J by 8 bases, with 3 bases between the two germline ends. The CDR3 spans 10 residues. In germline, CDR1 is MRHNA, CDR2 SNTAGT. CDR3 sequence: CASSDREAFF. The CDR3 DNA sequence: TGTGCCAGCAGTGACAGAGAAGCTTTCTTT.

This clonotype was seen once. The rearrangement uses TRBV5-6 and TRBJ2-1, with no clear D. CDR1 is SGHDT and CDR2 is YYEEEE in the germline V gene. The CDR3 sequence is 15 residues long. Trimming took off 7 bases at V and 0 bases at J, with 14 bases between the two ends. This chain's CDR3 is CASGRRRISYNEQFF. As DNA, the CDR3 is TGTGCCAGCGGCCGCCGGCGAATCTCCTACAATGAGCAGTTCTTC.